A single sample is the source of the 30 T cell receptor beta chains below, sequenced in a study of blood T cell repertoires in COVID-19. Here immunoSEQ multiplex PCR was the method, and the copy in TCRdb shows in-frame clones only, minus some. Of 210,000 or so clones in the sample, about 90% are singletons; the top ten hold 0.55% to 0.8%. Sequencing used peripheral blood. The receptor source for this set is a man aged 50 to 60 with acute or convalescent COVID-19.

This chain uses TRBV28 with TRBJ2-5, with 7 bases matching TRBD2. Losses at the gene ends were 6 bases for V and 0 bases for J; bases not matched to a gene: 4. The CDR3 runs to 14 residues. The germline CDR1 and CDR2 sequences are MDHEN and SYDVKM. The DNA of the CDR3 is TGTGCCAGCAGCACGGGACTATACCAAGAGACCCAGTACTTC. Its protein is CASSTGLYQETQYF. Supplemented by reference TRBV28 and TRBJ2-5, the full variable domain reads DVKVTQSSRYLVKRTGEKVFLECVQDMDHENMFWYRQDPGLGLRLIYFSYDVKMKEKGDIPEGYSVSREKKERFSLILESASTNQTSMYLCASSTGLYQETQYFGPGTRLLVL.

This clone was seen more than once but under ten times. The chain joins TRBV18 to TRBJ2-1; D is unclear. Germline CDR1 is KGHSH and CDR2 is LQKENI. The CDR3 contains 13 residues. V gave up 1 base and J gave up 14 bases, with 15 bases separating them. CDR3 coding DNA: TGTGCCAGCTCACCACGACAAACCCTCGTAGAGTTCTTC. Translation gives CASSPRQTLVEFF.

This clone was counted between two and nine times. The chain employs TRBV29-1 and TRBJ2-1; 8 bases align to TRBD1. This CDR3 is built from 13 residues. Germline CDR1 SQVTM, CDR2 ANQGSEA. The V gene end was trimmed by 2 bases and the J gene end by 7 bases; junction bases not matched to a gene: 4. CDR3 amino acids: CSVEQGAGNEQFF. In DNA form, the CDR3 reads TGCAGCGTTGAACAGGGGGCGGGTAATGAGCAGTTCTTC.

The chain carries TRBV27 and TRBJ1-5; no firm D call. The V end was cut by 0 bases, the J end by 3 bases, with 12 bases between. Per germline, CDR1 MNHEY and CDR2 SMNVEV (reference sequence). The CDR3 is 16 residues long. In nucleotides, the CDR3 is TGTGCCAGCAGTTTATCCAGCGAGGGAAACAATCAGCCCCAGCATTTT. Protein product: CASSLSSEGNNQPQHF.

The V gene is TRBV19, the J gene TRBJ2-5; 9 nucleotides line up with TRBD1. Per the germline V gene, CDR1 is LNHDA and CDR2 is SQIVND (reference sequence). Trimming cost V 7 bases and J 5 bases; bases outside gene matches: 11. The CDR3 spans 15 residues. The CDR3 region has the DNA TGTGCCAGTACCCCTAGCGACAGGGGGTACGAGACCCAGTACTTC. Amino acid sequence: CASTPSDRGYETQYF.

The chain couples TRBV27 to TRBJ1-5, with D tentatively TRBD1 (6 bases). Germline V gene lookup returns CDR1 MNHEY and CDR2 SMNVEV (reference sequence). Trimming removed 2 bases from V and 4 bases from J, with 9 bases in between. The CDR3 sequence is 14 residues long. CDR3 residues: CASSLIQGNQPQHF. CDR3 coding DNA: TGTGCCAGCAGTTTAATACAGGGAAATCAGCCCCAGCATTTT.

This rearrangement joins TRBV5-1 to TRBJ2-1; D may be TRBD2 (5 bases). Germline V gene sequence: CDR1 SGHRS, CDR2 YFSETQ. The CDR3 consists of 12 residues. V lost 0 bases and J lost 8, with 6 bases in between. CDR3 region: CASSLDGDEQFF. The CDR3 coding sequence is TGCGCCAGCAGCTTGGACGGGGATGAGCAGTTCTTC. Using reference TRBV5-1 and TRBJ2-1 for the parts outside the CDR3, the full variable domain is KAGVTQTPRYLIKTRGQQVTLSCSPISGHRSVSWYQQTPGQGLQFLFEYFSETQRNKGNFPGRFSGRQFSNSRSEMNVSTLELGDSALYLCASSLDGDEQFFGPGTRLTVL.

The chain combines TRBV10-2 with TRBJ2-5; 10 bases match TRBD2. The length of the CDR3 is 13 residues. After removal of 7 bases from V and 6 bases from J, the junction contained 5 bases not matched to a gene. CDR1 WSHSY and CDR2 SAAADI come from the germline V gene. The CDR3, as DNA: TGCGCCAGCAAGAGCGGGGGGGCTAAGACCCAGTACTTC. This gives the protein CASKSGGAKTQYF.

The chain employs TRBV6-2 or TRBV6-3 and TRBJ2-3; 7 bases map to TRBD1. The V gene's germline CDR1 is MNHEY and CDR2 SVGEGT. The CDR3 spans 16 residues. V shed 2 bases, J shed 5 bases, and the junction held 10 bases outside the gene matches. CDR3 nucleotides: TGTGCCAGCAGTTACCCCACAGGGGTGAAGGTAGATACGCAGTATTTT. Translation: CASSYPTGVKVDTQYF.

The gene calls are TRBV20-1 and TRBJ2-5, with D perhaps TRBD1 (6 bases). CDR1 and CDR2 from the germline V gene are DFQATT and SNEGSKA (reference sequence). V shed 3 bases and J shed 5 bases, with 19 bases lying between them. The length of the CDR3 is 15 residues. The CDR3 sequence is CSASGDRTRAETQYF. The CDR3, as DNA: TGCAGTGCTAGTGGAGACAGGACCCGGGCTGAGACCCAGTACTTC.

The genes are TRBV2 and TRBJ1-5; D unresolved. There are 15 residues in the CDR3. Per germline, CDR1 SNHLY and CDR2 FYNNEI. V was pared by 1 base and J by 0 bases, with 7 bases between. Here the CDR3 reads CASSEVEVSNQPQHF. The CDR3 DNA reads TGTGCCAGCAGTGAAGTGGAGGTTAGCAATCAGCCCCAGCATTTT.

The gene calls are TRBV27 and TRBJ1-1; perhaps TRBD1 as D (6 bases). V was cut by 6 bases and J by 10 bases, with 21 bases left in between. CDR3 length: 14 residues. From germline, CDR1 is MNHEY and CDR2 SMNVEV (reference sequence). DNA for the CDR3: TGTGCCAGCAGCCCCGGGGGGGCGGCACTGAGAGCTTTCTTT. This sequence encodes CASSPGGAALRAFF.

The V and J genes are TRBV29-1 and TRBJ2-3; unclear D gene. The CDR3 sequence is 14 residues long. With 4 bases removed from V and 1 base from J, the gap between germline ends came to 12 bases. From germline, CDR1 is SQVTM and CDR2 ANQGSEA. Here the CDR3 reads CSVVGWSRTDTQYF. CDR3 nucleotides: TGCAGCGTTGTCGGGTGGTCCCGCACAGATACGCAGTATTTT.

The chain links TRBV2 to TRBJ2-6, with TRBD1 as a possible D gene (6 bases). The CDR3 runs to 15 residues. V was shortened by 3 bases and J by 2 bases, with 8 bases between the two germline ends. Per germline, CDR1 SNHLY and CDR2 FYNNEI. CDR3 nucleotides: TGTGCCAGCAGTGATGGGGGCCCTGGGGCCAACGTCCTGACTTTC. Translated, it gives CASSDGGPGANVLTF.

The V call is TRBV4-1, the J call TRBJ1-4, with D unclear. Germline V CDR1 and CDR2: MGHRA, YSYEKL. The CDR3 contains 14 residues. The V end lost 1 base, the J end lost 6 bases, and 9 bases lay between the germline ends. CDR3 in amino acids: CASSQAAADEKLFF. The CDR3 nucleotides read TGCGCCAGCAGCCAAGCTGCGGCTGATGAAAAACTGTTTTTT.

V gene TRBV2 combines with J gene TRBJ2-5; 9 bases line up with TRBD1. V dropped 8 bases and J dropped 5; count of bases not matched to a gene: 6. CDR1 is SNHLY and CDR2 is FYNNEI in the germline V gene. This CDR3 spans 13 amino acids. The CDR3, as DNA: TGTGCCAGCGAGACAGGGGGAGTGGAGACCCAGTACTTC. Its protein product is CASETGGVETQYF.

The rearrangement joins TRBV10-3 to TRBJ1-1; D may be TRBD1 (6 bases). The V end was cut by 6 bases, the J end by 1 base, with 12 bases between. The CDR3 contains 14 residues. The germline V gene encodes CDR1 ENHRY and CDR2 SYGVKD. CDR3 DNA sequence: TGTGCCATCAGCGCCCTGGGGGCGAACACTGAAGCTTTCTTT. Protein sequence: CAISALGANTEAFF.

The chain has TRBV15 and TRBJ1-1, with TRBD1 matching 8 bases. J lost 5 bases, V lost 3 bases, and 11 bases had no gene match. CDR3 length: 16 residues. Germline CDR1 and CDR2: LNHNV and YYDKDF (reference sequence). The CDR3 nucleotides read TGTGCCACCAGCAGGCCCTCAGGGGGCGCCTGGACTGAAGCTTTCTTT. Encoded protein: CATSRPSGGAWTEAFF.

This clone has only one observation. CDR3 in amino acids: CASSLGQGIEKLFF. The DNA of the CDR3 is TGTGCCAGCAGCTTGGGACAGGGAATTGAAAAACTGTTTTTT. This chain connects TRBV7-7 to TRBJ1-4; 9 bases agree with TRBD1. J gave up 7 bases and V 3 bases, and 3 bases lay outside the gene matches. The germline gives CDR1 SSHAT, CDR2 FNYEAQ (reference sequence). This CDR3 comprises 14 residues.

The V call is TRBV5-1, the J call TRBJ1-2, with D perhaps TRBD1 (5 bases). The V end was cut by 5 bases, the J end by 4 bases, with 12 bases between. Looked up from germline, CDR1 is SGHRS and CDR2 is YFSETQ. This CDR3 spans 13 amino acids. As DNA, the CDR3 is TGCGCCAGCAGTGGGGGAGGAAGCTATGGCTACACCTTC. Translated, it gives CASSGGGSYGYTF. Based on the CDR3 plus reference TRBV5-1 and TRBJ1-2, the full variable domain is KAGVTQTPRYLIKTRGQQVTLSCSPISGHRSVSWYQQTPGQGLQFLFEYFSETQRNKGNFPGRFSGRQFSNSRSEMNVSTLELGDSALYLCASSGGGSYGYTFGSGTRLTVV.

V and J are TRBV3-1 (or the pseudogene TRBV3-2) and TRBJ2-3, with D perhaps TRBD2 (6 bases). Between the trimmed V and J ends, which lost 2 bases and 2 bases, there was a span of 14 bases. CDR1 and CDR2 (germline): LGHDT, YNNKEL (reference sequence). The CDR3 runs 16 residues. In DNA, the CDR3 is TGTGCCAGCAGCCAATTTAACGGGAGAGACACAGATACGCAGTATTTT. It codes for CASSQFNGRDTDTQYF.

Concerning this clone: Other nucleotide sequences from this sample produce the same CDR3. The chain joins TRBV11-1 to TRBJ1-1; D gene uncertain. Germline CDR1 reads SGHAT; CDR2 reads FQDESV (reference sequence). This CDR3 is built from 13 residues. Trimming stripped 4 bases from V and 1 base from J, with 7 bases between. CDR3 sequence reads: CASSSPGNTEAFF. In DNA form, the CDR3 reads TGTGCCAGCAGCTCGCCCGGGAACACTGAAGCTTTCTTT.

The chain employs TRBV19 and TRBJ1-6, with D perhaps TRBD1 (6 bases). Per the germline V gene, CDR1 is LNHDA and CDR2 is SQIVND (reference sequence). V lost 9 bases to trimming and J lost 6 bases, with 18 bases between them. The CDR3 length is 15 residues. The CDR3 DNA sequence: TGTGCCAGCCGGCCCCCACAGGGCCCTAATTCACCCCTCCACTTT. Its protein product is CASRPPQGPNSPLHF.

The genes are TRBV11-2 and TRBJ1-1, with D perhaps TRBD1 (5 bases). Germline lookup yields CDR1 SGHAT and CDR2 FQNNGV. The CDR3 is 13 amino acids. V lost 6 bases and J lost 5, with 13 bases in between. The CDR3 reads CASRASGKTEAFF. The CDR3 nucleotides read TGTGCCAGCAGAGCCTCAGGGAAAACTGAAGCTTTCTTT.

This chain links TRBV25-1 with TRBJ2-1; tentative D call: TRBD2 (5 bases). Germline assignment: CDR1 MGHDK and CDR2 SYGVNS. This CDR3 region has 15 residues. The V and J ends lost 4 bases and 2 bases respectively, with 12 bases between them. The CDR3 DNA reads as TGTGCCAGCAGTGGAACCGGGATTCCCTACAATGAGCAGTTCTTC. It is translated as CASSGTGIPYNEQFF.

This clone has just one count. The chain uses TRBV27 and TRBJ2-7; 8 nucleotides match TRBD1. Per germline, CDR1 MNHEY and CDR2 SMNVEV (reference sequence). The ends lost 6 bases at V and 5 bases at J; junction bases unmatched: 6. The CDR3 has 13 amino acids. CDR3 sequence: CASRHQGAHEQYF. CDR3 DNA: TGTGCCAGCAGGCATCAGGGGGCCCACGAGCAGTACTTC.

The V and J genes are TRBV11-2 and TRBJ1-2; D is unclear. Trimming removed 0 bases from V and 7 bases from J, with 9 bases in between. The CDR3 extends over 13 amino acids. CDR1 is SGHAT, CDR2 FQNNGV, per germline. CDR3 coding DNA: TGTGCCAGCAGCTTAGATTTCCTCTCTGGCTACACCTTC. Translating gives CASSLDFLSGYTF.

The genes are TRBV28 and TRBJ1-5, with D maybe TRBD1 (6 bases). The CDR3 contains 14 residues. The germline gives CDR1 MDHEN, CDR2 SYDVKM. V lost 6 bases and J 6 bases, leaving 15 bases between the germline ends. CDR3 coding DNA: TGTGCCAGCAGCATCGGGGGGCTTGGTCAGCCCCAGCATTTT. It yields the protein CASSIGGLGQPQHF. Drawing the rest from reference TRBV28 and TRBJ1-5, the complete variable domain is DVKVTQSSRYLVKRTGEKVFLECVQDMDHENMFWYRQDPGLGLRLIYFSYDVKMKEKGDIPEGYSVSREKKERFSLILESASTNQTSMYLCASSIGGLGQPQHFGDGTRLSIL.

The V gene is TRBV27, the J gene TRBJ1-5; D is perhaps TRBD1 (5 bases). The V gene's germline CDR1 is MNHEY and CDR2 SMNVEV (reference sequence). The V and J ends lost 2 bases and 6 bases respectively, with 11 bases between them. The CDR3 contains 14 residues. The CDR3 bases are TGTGCCAGCAGTTTAGGCAGGGTCGGTCAGCCCCAGCATTTT. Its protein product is CASSLGRVGQPQHF.

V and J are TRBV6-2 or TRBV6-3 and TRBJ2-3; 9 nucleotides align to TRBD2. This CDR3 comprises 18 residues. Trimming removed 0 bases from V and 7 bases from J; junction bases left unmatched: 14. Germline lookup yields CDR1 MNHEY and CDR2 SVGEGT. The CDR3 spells CASSYSSVGGGASYTQYF. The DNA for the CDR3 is TGTGCCAGCAGTTACTCGAGTGTAGGCGGGGGGGCCAGTTATACGCAGTATTTT.